This T cell receptor beta chain was obtained from a study of Graves' ophthalmopathy and Graves' hyperthyroidism. General study points: Blood was where most expanded thyroid clonotypes above 0.001 frequency also turned up.

There are many counts of this clonotype. Its target is not known. There are 17 residues in the CDR3. CDR1 and CDR2 from the germline V gene are ENHRY and SYGVKD. The V end was cut by 3 bases, the J end by 2 bases, with 14 bases between. RNA transcripts were the template, and TCR beta CDR3 regions were amplified from them. Scientists carried out first-round RT-PCR using HTBI primers and then a second-round multiplex PCR. MiXCR, applied by TCRdb to the multiplex PCR reads, yields one record per CDR3 protein. The sample has about 740,000 distinct CDR3 sequences, roughly 40% seen once; the top ten hold 44%. Orbital computed tomography, together with clinical symptoms, serum thyroxine, TRAb and thyroid ultrasound, was used for diagnosis. PBMCs stemmed from around 9 ml of fresh peripheral blood.

Input material: peripheral blood. The rearrangement uses TRBV10-3 and TRBJ2-6; D is possibly TRBD2 (5 bases). The source of this sequence is an adult man with Graves' ophthalmopathy. CDR3 nucleotides: TGTGCCATCAGTGACCTAGGACCCGGGGCTGGGGCCAACGTCCTGACTTTC. It specifies CAISDLGPGAGANVLTF.